What follows is one T cell receptor beta chain and its context. The sample comes from a study of blood T cell repertoires in COVID-19. Study at large: Acute and convalescent COVID-19 specimens originated in the United States, Italy and Spain.

The CDR3 contains 14 residues. J gave up 2 bases and V 4 bases, and 3 bases lay outside the gene matches. Per the germline V gene, CDR1 is ENHRY and CDR2 is SYGVKD. Method: immunoSEQ multiplex PCR; TCRdb's copy keeps in-frame clones and lacks some. The sample lists 150,000 to 250,000 clones, about 76% seen once, with 5.5% to 7% in the top ten. V and J are TRBV10-3 and TRBJ1-2; TRBD1 aligns across 8 bases. The TCR sequence derives from a woman aged 35 to 49 with COVID-19, enrolled during active disease. Sequencing input: peripheral blood. The CDR3 nucleotides are TGTGCCATCAGTGGGACAGGGTACAACTATGGCTACACCTTC. Its translation: CAISGTGYNYGYTF.